This T cell receptor (beta chain) comes out of a study of post-analysis software for immune sequencing data (dated by TCRdb to about 2015). At the level of the whole study: Recorded disease courses included relapsing-remitting, secondary progressive and progressive-relapsing multiple sclerosis, with some patients lacking subtype annotation. The patient repertoires were set against under 13 previously published healthy control repertoires from donors whose ages ranged from roughly 6 to 27 years. A subset of samples was prepared in parallel using single-end sample barcoding, then pooled and co-amplified after Illumina adapter ligation.

A remark on this clonotype: The target of this receptor is not known. Base qualities are not provided; no much larger clone lies one nucleotide away.

Overall study results and their limits: Normalized Chao1 diversity was significantly lower in multiple sclerosis patients than controls, suggesting substantial peripheral T-cell clonal expansion. The multiple sclerosis patient group was slightly younger than the control group. Patients showed significantly higher frequencies than controls for five TRBV segments, among them TRBV5-6, TRBV5-1 and TRBV20-1. When samples were clustered directly using the F measure, samples prepared in the same batch co-clustered strongly, which prompted a batch-effect correction.

Looking up the germline V gene yields CDR1 SGHTA and CDR2 FQGNSA. V is clipped by 5 bases and J by 0 bases, and the sequence between their germline boundaries is 7 bases long. Including cysteine and phenylalanine, the CDR3 has 13 amino acids. CDR3 DNA only is kept here, 39 bases in frame from base 1. Library generation was performed with PCR. The sequencer listed for this sample is Illumina HiSeq 2500. To reduce PCR and sequencing biases, unique molecular identifiers were incorporated into the TCR beta cDNA libraries. Approximately 500,000 cDNA molecules were obtained per 1 to 10 million input T cells, so each molecule approximated one T cell. The same protocol used for the earlier healthy control dataset was applied to prepare and sequence the patient libraries. Within a given batch, samples were prepared together, multiplexed and sequenced on the same HiSeq lane. The original pipeline was this. Raw barcoded reads were processed with MIGEC, and single-read molecular identifier groups were discarded before consensus assembly and CDR3 extraction. Clonotype tables were post-analysed with VDJtools, normalizing diversity by down-sampling all datasets to the smallest sample size. To correct batch-related cross-sample contamination, repertoire overlap clustering matched CDR3 amino acid sequences but not nucleotide sequences. TCRdb reworked the public reads: Q25 trimming with fastp, MiXCR clone assembly, productive beta chains retained. Rows are unified per CDR3 protein, each entry keeping the most common DNA and genes. None of the V and J calls come from the authors' own analysis; TCRdb made them. The sample has roughly 800,000 distinct CDR3 sequences on record, under 70% of them singletons. In total, the top ten clones hold under 6% of the sample.

TCR beta repertoires were profiled from peripheral blood of 10 to 15 young patients with multiple sclerosis to demonstrate the VDJtools post-analysis software. The multiple sclerosis patients were children and adolescents ranging in age from roughly 6 to 16 years. Sequencing was performed on blood. The rearranged chain carries TRBV7-2 and TRBJ1-2, with the D gene too uncertain to name. The clonotype comes from a girl aged 5 to 17 with multiple sclerosis. The CDR3 loop reads CASSPTSNYGYTF. The nucleotide sequence is given as TGTGCCAGCAGCCCTACATCTAACTATGGCTACACCTTC.